Sequencing of this T cell receptor beta chain was carried out in a study of esophageal squamous cell carcinoma under preoperative chemotherapy. MiXCR, applied by TCRdb to the PCR reads, yields one record per CDR3 protein. The sample gives roughly 20,000 distinct CDR3 sequences, around 45% of which show up once; about 29% is in the top ten. Trimming cost V 3 bases and J 1 base; bases outside gene matches: 4. The CDR3 runs to 15 residues. The time point: after preoperative PTX-NDP chemotherapy. Collection took place from a patient given preoperative chemotherapy. The source is a human donor with esophageal squamous cell carcinoma. The donor label of this sample is uncertain. V gene TRBV12-3 or TRBV12-4 combines with J gene TRBJ2-3, with TRBD2 identical over 7 bases. Written as DNA, the CDR3 is TGTGCCAGCAGTTTGAGCGGGATGGGCACAGATACGCAGTATTTT. Amino acids: CASSLSGMGTDTQYF.